The 3 T cell receptor beta chains in this list originate from one sample, sequenced in a study of T cell clonality in common variable immunodeficiency. Libraries were prepared by immunoSEQ multiplex PCR; TCRdb keeps only in-frame clonotypes and omits some of them. This sample has 40,000 to 65,000 clones and no singletons, with roughly 3.5% in the ten largest. Source material: peripheral blood mononuclear cells. All receptors come from a person aged 18 to 75 in good health.

As concerns this clone: The read halts 3 residues ahead of the CDR3 end, with the missing end drawn from the germline J gene. The chain combines TRBV5-1 with TRBJ2-1; 7 nucleotides line up with TRBD1. Trimming removed 3 bases from V and 5 bases from J; junction bases left unmatched: 5. Germline lookup yields CDR1 SGHRS and CDR2 YFSETQ. This CDR3 has 14 residues. The sequenced CDR3 bases are TGCGCCAGCAGCTCCCGACAGGGTAACAATGAG. Protein: CASSSRQGNNE. The complete CDR3 sequence is CASSSRQGNNEQFF.

This clone was counted at least ten times. Read sequence stops 3 residues before the CDR3 end, and the germline J gene provides the missing end. The V and J genes are TRBV7-9 and TRBJ1-2; 7 bases fit TRBD1. Germline CDR1 is SEHNR and CDR2 is FQNEAQ (reference sequence). The CDR3 loop spans 15 amino acids. V was clipped by 5 bases and J by 2 bases; unmatched bases: 8. CDR3 protein: CASSPDRVGNYGYTF. The CDR3 bases that were read are TGTGCCAGCAGCCCCGACAGGGTGGGGAACTATGGC.

This clone came up many times. The read ends 3 residues before the CDR3 terminus; that terminus is restored from the germline J gene. The chain is built from TRBV20-1 and TRBJ2-5; tentative D call: TRBD2 (6 bases). V lost 7 bases to trimming and J lost 6 bases, with 18 bases between them. Germline V gives CDR1 DFQATT, CDR2 SNEGSKA (reference sequence). The length of the CDR3 is 13 residues. The sequenced part of the CDR3 DNA is TGCAGTGAAAGGAGCGGGTTAGCGAAGACC. Translating gives CSERSGLAKT. The entire CDR3 is CSERSGLAKTQYF.